A selection of T cell receptor beta chains follows, all from one sample in a study of vaccination effects on CD4 cells after COVID-19. The antigens of these receptors remain unknown. Some clones are missing from TCRdb's copy, which holds only in-frame ones; the method was immunoSEQ multiplex PCR. This table holds about 81,000 clones, over 70% found once. The sequencing used CD4+ T cells from PBMCs cultured with HCoV-OC43 spike peptides, collected after COVID-19 vaccination. The receptor source for this set is a human donor who received a COVID-19 vaccine. Both conserved end residues are part of each CDR3. The D gene is left open where the match is weak. Part of the rows lack a size; the others show once, few, many or a class for expanded clones.

d_gene: NA
v_gene: TRBV4-3
j_gene: TRBJ2-3
abundance: NA
CDR3aa: CASSQEIRSYGTQYF
CDR3nt: TGCGCCAGCAGCCAAGAAATACGGTCCTACGGGACGCAGTATTTT

d_gene: TRBD1
v_gene: TRBV18
j_gene: TRBJ2-6
abundance: NA
CDR3aa: CASSPRQGPSSGANVLTF
CDR3nt: TGTGCCAGCTCACCTAGACAGGGGCCAAGCTCTGGGGCCAACGTCCTGACTTTC

d_gene: NA
v_gene: TRBV21-1
j_gene: TRBJ1-5
abundance: NA
CDR3aa: CASSKGHHPQPQHF
CDR3nt: TGTGCCAGCAGCAAAGGTCACCACCCCCAGCCCCAGCATTTT

d_gene: TRBD1
v_gene: TRBV19
j_gene: TRBJ1-1
abundance: NA
CDR3aa: CASSGTGTVNTEAFF
CDR3nt: TGTGCCAGTAGTGGAACCGGGACAGTGAACACTGAAGCTTTCTTT

d_gene: TRBD1
v_gene: TRBV5-1
j_gene: TRBJ1-1
abundance: NA
CDR3aa: CASSFTGTVNTEAFF
CDR3nt: TGCGCCAGCAGCTTCACCGGGACAGTGAACACTGAAGCTTTCTTT

d_gene: NA
v_gene: TRBV5-8
j_gene: TRBJ2-5
abundance: NA
CDR3aa: CASSSRETQYF
CDR3nt: TGTGCCAGCAGCTCCCGTGAGACCCAGTACTTC

d_gene: NA
v_gene: TRBV6-6
j_gene: TRBJ2-3
abundance: NA
CDR3aa: CASTTHKGRTDTQYF
CDR3nt: TGTGCCAGCACCACCCACAAAGGGAGAACAGATACGCAGTATTTT

d_gene: NA
v_gene: TRBV6-5
j_gene: TRBJ1-2
abundance: NA
CDR3aa: CASALTGANYGYTF
CDR3nt: TGTGCCAGCGCCCTAACCGGGGCTAACTATGGCTACACCTTC

d_gene: TRBD1
v_gene: TRBV19
j_gene: TRBJ1-5
abundance: once
CDR3aa: CASSLGTGSFYGNQPQHF
CDR3nt: TGTGCCAGTAGCCTAGGGACAGGGTCATTTTATGGCAATCAGCCCCAGCATTTT

d_gene: NA
v_gene: TRBV25-1
j_gene: TRBJ2-2
abundance: NA
CDR3aa: CAVGRQGNTGELFF
CDR3nt: TGTGCCGTCGGGCGGCAGGGTAACACCGGGGAGCTGTTTTTT

d_gene: NA
v_gene: TRBV30
j_gene: TRBJ1-2
abundance: NA
CDR3aa: CAWSLSYGYTF
CDR3nt: TGTGCCTGGAGCCTTTCCTATGGCTACACCTTC

d_gene: NA
v_gene: TRBV5-1
j_gene: TRBJ2-2
abundance: few
CDR3aa: CASSLQTLNTGELFF
CDR3nt: TGCGCCAGCAGCTTGCAGACTCTGAACACCGGGGAGCTGTTTTTT

d_gene: NA
v_gene: TRBV3-1/TRBV3-2
j_gene: TRBJ1-2
abundance: NA
CDR3aa: CASSPRWGPNYGYTF
CDR3nt: TGTGCCAGCAGCCCCAGGTGGGGCCCAAACTATGGCTACACCTTC

d_gene: TRBD2
v_gene: TRBV19
j_gene: TRBJ2-5
abundance: NA
CDR3aa: CASSPRIGLASQETQYF
CDR3nt: TGTGCCAGTAGTCCGAGAATAGGACTAGCGAGCCAAGAGACCCAGTACTTC

d_gene: NA
v_gene: TRBV4-3
j_gene: TRBJ2-3
abundance: once
CDR3aa: CASSQGTTTADTQYF
CDR3nt: TGCGCCAGCAGCCAAGGCACGACGACGGCAGATACGCAGTATTTT